The clone carrying this TCR beta chain was counted a single time. The antigen remains undetermined. A read error may produce the germline difference seen at one junction end. Second doses were pooled across both intervals (about 4 or about 12 weeks). The data stem from a study of T cell responses to AZD1222 COVID-19 vaccine. Whole-study findings and limits: Donor demographics were predominantly white British with a female majority; clonal diversity may be underestimated.

The CDR3 runs to 17 residues. Germline V gives CDR1 SGHRS, CDR2 YFSETQ. The protocol was immunoSEQ multiplex PCR, while the TCRdb copy is restricted to in-frame clones and leaves out a portion. This repertoire shows approximately 100,000 clones, approximately 90% found once; its top ten account for under 2.5%. Sequencing was performed on peripheral blood, taken 28 days after the second AZD1222 dose. The receptor was isolated from an adult who received the AZD1222 COVID-19 vaccine. The chain is built from TRBV5-1 and TRBJ2-7; TRBD2 aligns across 7 bases. The CDR3 sequence is CASSLPPSSGFYYKQYF. CDR3 DNA: TGCGCCAGCAGCTTACCCCCGTCTAGCGGTTTTTACTACAAGCAGTACTTC. Based on the CDR3 plus reference TRBV5-1 and TRBJ2-7, the full variable domain is KAGVTQTPRYLIKTRGQQVTLSCSPISGHRSVSWYQQTPGQGLQFLFEYFSETQRNKGNFPGRFSGRQFSNSRSEMNVSTLELGDSALYLCASSLPPSSGFYYKQYFGPGTRLTVT.